This note documents a single TCR beta chain sequence. Its target is not known. Naive CD8 cells lacked CD45RO, underwent positive selection for CCR7 and left out terminally differentiated effector memory CD45RA+ cells. Libraries were prepared by immunoSEQ multiplex PCR; TCRdb keeps only in-frame clonotypes and omits some of them. The top ten hold around 1.1% of the sample, which has some 2,000,000 clones, less than 95% seen once. These data are taken from a study of shared clonotypes between healthy human individuals. The CDR3 has 14 residues. Germline-derived CDR1 and CDR2 are SGDLS and YYNGEE. The germline V and J ends were trimmed by 2 bases and 5 bases, with 13 bases remaining between them. General study results and limits: Apart from blood, nothing was sampled; tissue repertoires likely differ. In a handful of donors, around 5% of naive CD4 clonotypes appeared in common. Clonotypes shared by all four sorted-subset donors had higher generation probabilities than non-shared clonotypes. Genetic and exposure-history diversity was limited by the few donors.

The rearrangement joins TRBV9 to TRBJ1-1; no definite D call. Sequences were obtained from naive CD8+ T cells sorted from blood. The receptor comes from a man aged 18 to 29 in good health. This CDR3 reads CASSVGSVGTEAFF. The DNA of the CDR3 is TGTGCCAGCAGCGTGGGGAGTGTGGGAACTGAAGCTTTCTTT.